What follows are 18 T cell receptor beta chains derived from one specimen sequenced in a study of post-analysis software for immune sequencing data (dated by TCRdb to 2015 to 2017). Receptor libraries were prepared by PCR. TCRdb lists the instrument as Illumina HiSeq 2500. To reduce PCR and sequencing biases, unique molecular identifiers were built into the TCR beta cDNA libraries. TCRdb applied fastp at Q25 and MiXCR to the public reads, then kept only in-frame beta chains. Here each entry gathers all rows of one CDR3 protein and keeps the most common genes and DNA. The sample records fewer than 850,000 distinct CDR3 sequences, roughly 50% of which are singletons. The ten largest clones take up 4% to 5% of the sample. General study outcomes and caveats: Patients showed significantly higher frequencies than controls for a handful of TRBV segments, among them TRBV5-6, TRBV5-1 and TRBV20-1.

These receptors have no known antigen. Sequenced sample: blood. These receptors all come from a girl between 5 and 17 years old with multiple sclerosis.

The V and J genes are TRBV7-6 and TRBJ2-7; either TRBD1 or TRBD2 may fit D (5 bases each). Trimming took off 5 bases at V and 3 bases at J, with 17 bases between the two ends. Germline V gives CDR1 SGHVS, CDR2 FNYEAQ. The CDR3 contains 15 residues. The CDR3 DNA is TGTGCCAGCAGCCCCCGCCTCGGGACCTACTACGAGCAGTACTTC. It translates to CASSPRLGTYYEQYF. Full variable domain (outside the CDR3, taken from reference TRBV7-6 and TRBJ2-7): GAGVSQSPRYKVTKRGQDVALRCDPISGHVSLYWYRQALGQGPEFLTYFNYEAQQDKSGLPNDRFSAERPEGSISTLTIQRTEQRDSAMYRCASSPRLGTYYEQYFGPGTRLTVT.

This clonotype has a handful of counts. The V and J genes are TRBV5-1 and TRBJ2-3; 10 nucleotides line up with TRBD2. The CDR3 contains 16 residues. The junction had 9 bases not matched to a gene; V was cut back by 2 bases and J by 6 bases. CDR1 is SGHRS, CDR2 YFSETQ, per germline. CDR3 amino acids: CASSFQGSGRSDTQYF. The CDR3 region has the DNA TGCGCCAGCAGCTTTCAAGGTAGCGGGAGGTCCGATACGCAGTATTTT.

The CDR3 loop reads CASSVDTGPYEQYF. The DNA for the CDR3 is TGTGCCAGCAGCGTAGATACAGGGCCATACGAGCAGTACTTC. The V gene is TRBV9, the J gene TRBJ2-5; D is perhaps TRBD1 (6 bases). The assigned J gene may be wrong: the sequence end matches TRBJ2-7 better. The germline V gene encodes CDR1 SGDLS and CDR2 YYNGEE. The CDR3 is 14 amino acids.

This clonotype was picked up one time. The chain carries TRBV10-3 and TRBJ2-3; maybe TRBD2 (5 bases). Trimming took off 4 bases at V and 4 bases at J, with 12 bases between the two ends. Germline-derived CDR1 and CDR2 are ENHRY and SYGVKD. CDR3 length: 14 amino acids. CDR3 DNA sequence: TGTGCCATCAGTGCCAGGACTCTTGCAGATACGCAGTATTTT. Encoded protein: CAISARTLADTQYF.

This chain joins TRBV4-2 and TRBJ2-1, with TRBD1 matching 8 bases. Germline CDR1 and CDR2: LGHNA and YNFKEQ. Trimming at V came to 0 bases and at J to 0 bases, leaving 16 bases not matched to a gene. The CDR3 length is 21 residues. The CDR3: CASSQDGLGQGATLSYNEQFF. As DNA, the CDR3 is TGTGCCAGCAGCCAAGATGGCTTAGGGCAGGGGGCTACCCTCTCCTACAATGAGCAGTTCTTC.

The chain is built from TRBV15 and TRBJ1-2; TRBD1 aligns across 8 bases. V dropped 5 bases and J dropped 3; count of bases not matched to a gene: 2. This CDR3 contains 13 residues. Germline V CDR1 and CDR2: LNHNV, YYDKDF (reference sequence). CDR3 bases: TGTGCCACCAGCGAGACAGGGGACTATGGCTACACCTTC. Encoded protein: CATSETGDYGYTF. The entire variable domain, with the rest obtained from reference TRBV15 and TRBJ1-2, is as follows: DAMVIQNPRYQVTQFGKPVTLSCSQTLNHNVMYWYQQKSSQAPKLLFHYYDKDFNNEADTPDNFQSRRPNTSFCFLDIRSPGLGDTAMYLCATSETGDYGYTFGSGTRLTVV.

J is TRBJ2-7 and V is TRBV5-1, with D perhaps matching TRBD1 (6 bases). The germline V gene encodes CDR1 SGHRS and CDR2 YFSETQ. CDR3 length: 15 residues. V was shortened by 5 bases and J by 2 bases, with 17 bases between the two germline ends. The CDR3 nucleotides read TGCGCCAGCAGTATGACAGGTGGCGGCACCTACGAGCAGTACTTC. Translated, it gives CASSMTGGGTYEQYF.

The chain links TRBV27 to TRBJ2-1; TRBD2 matches 8 bases. Trimming at V came to 4 bases and at J to 4 bases, leaving 9 bases not matched to a gene. The CDR3 contains 16 residues. Germline V CDR1 and CDR2: MNHEY, SMNVEV (reference sequence). The CDR3 here is CASSSPGASGYNEQFF. Written as DNA, the CDR3 is TGTGCCAGCAGTTCCCCCGGGGCTAGCGGGTACAATGAGCAGTTCTTC.

The gene calls are TRBV9 and TRBJ1-6; TRBD1 matches 8 bases. The CDR3 is 15 amino acids. With V trimmed by 4 bases and J by 9 bases, 9 bases remained unmatched. The germline CDR1 and CDR2 sequences are SGDLS and YYNGEE. The CDR3 coding sequence is TGTGCCAGCAGCACTACGGACAGGGACGGTTCACCCCTCCACTTT. Amino acids: CASSTTDRDGSPLHF.

The chain employs TRBV7-9 and TRBJ2-5; D is uncertain. Per germline, CDR1 SEHNR and CDR2 FQNEAQ (reference sequence). The CDR3 runs to 15 residues. V lost 1 base and J 1 base, leaving 10 bases between the germline ends. The CDR3 DNA reads as TGTGCCAGCAGCTTAGGTCTCCGAGCCCAAGAGACCCAGTACTTC. Translating gives CASSLGLRAQETQYF.

Here the CDR3 reads CASSSLPAGTSKRKDTQYF. The CDR3 DNA sequence: TGTGCCAGCAGCTCACTACCTGCCGGGACTAGTAAGAGGAAGGATACGCAGTATTTT. The chain recombines TRBV7-9 with TRBJ2-3; TRBD2 agrees at 8 bases. V lost 4 bases to trimming and J lost 6 bases; unmatched junction nucleotides: 21. The CDR3 is made up of 19 amino acids. CDR1 and CDR2 (germline): SEHNR, FQNEAQ (reference sequence).

This clonotype was counted a few times. J is TRBJ2-3 and V is TRBV5-1; the D gene could be TRBD1 or TRBD2 (6 bases each). Germline CDR1 SGHRS, CDR2 YFSETQ. Trimming stripped 8 bases from V and 6 bases from J, with 13 bases between. The CDR3 consists of 12 residues. The DNA of the CDR3 is TGCGCCAGTCCCGGGGGCCCCGATACGCAGTATTTT. It yields the protein CASPGGPDTQYF.

The J gene is TRBJ2-5, the V gene TRBV25-1, with TRBD2 as a possible D gene (5 bases). Between the trimmed V and J ends, which lost 3 bases and 2 bases, there was a span of 10 bases. The CDR3 spans 14 residues. Germline lookup yields CDR1 MGHDK and CDR2 SYGVNS. In DNA, the CDR3 is TGTGCCAGCAGTGAGGCTAGCCTACAAGAGACCCAGTACTTC. This encodes CASSEASLQETQYF.

The chain recombines TRBV5-1 with TRBJ2-5; D is undetermined. Trimming took 1 base from V and 1 from J, leaving 11 bases between them. In germline, CDR1 is SGHRS, CDR2 YFSETQ. The length of the CDR3 is 15 residues. CDR3 DNA sequence: TGCGCCAGCAGCTTGAACCTCGACCTCCAAGAGACCCAGTACTTC. Translating gives CASSLNLDLQETQYF.

This clonotype was detected only a few times. The V and J genes are TRBV27 and TRBJ1-1; maybe TRBD1 (6 bases). Germline V gene sequence: CDR1 MNHEY, CDR2 SMNVEV (reference sequence). The CDR3 contains 13 residues. Trimming took 3 bases from V and 4 from J, leaving 9 bases between them. CDR3 loop: CASSFGGRTEAFF. The CDR3 DNA sequence: TGTGCCAGCAGTTTTGGGGGCCGCACTGAAGCTTTCTTT.

The chain combines TRBV29-1 with TRBJ2-1, with 10 bases lining up with TRBD2. The J segment lost 2 bases and the V segment lost 4 bases, leaving 8 bases of the junction unmatched. Germline V gene data show CDR1 as SQVTM and CDR2 as ANQGSEA. The CDR3 extends over 16 amino acids. CDR3 protein: CSVVKGTSVTYNEQFF. The DNA for the CDR3 is TGCAGCGTTGTTAAGGGGACTAGCGTCACCTACAATGAGCAGTTCTTC.

This rearrangement joins TRBV20-1 to TRBJ2-2, with 12 positions matching TRBD2. The junction had 7 bases not matched to a gene; V was cut back by 4 bases and J by 7 bases. The V gene's germline CDR1 is DFQATT and CDR2 SNEGSKA (reference sequence). This CDR3 is built from 15 residues. In DNA, the CDR3 is TGCAGTGCTACTAGCGGGAGGGACTCCATCGGGGAGCTGTTTTTT. As protein: CSATSGRDSIGELFF.

This CDR3 reads CASSPDSGFYNEQFF. CDR3 DNA: TGTGCCAGCAGTCCAGACTCGGGGTTTTACAATGAGCAGTTCTTC. J is TRBJ2-1 and V is TRBV12-3 or TRBV12-4, with D tentatively TRBD2 (5 bases). The CDR3 spans 15 residues. V gave up 5 bases and J gave up 4 bases, with 15 bases separating them.